Listed below are T cell receptor beta chains from one sample, sequenced in a study of blood T cell repertoires in COVID-19. The table came from immunoSEQ multiplex PCR; TCRdb's copy has only in-frame clones and leaves some out. Here the sample spans 200,000 to 250,000 clones, around 83% being singletons. Sequencing was done on a sample of peripheral blood. These TCRs come from a woman of 80 years or more with COVID-19, enrolled during active disease. Both conserved end residues are part of each CDR3. D genes are given only for firm matches. Clone size is stated in some rows and not others, as once, few, many or a class when expanded.

d_gene	v_gene	abundance	j_gene	CDR3nt	CDR3aa
NA	TRBV7-9	NA	TRBJ2-2	TGTGCCAGCAGCTTCGCGAACACCGGGGAGCTGTTTTTT	CASSFANTGELFF
NA	TRBV11-2	NA	TRBJ2-2	TGTGCCAGCAGCTTTCCGGGACTGGAAGCCCGGGAGCTGTTTTTT	CASSFPGLEARELFF
TRBD1	TRBV30	NA	TRBJ1-2	TGTGCCACTGCAGGGGGGAGCTATGGCTACACCTTC	CATAGGSYGYTF
NA	TRBV7-9	NA	TRBJ1-1	TGTGCCAGCAGCCGAGGGGGGGCAGTCCGAAGGAACACTGAAGCTTTCTTT	CASSRGGAVRRNTEAFF
NA	TRBV5-1	NA	TRBJ1-3	TGCGCCAGCAGCACTGACAGCTCTGGAAACACCATATATTTT	CASSTDSSGNTIYF
TRBD1	TRBV6-6	NA	TRBJ1-1	TGTGCCAGCAGGAGGGGAACAGGGGGTGGAGATGAAGCTTTCTTT	CASRRGTGGGDEAFF
NA	TRBV19	NA	TRBJ1-2	TGTGCCAGTAGTTCCCGGAGTGAGGGCGGCTACACCTTC	CASSSRSEGGYTF
NA	TRBV15	NA	TRBJ2-5	TGTGCCACCAGCATACAGAAAGAGACCCAGTACTTC	CATSIQKETQYF
NA	TRBV7-2	once	TRBJ1-2	TGTGCCAGCAGCTTAGCAGGGGGGGCCTATGGCTATGGCTACACCTTC	CASSLAGGAYGYGYTF
TRBD1	TRBV30	NA	TRBJ1-6	TGTGCCTGGAGTGTGGCCGGGACAGGGAGTCCCCTCCACTTT	CAWSVAGTGSPLHF
NA	TRBV19	NA	TRBJ1-5	TGTGCCAGTAGTATAGAAACGGGGGTTCAGCCCCAGCATTTT	CASSIETGVQPQHF
TRBD1	TRBV18	NA	TRBJ1-1	TGTGCCAGCTCAGGGGACAGACGGATGAACACTGAAGCTTTCTTT	CASSGDRRMNTEAFF
TRBD1	TRBV5-1	NA	TRBJ2-1	TGCGCCAGCAGCTTGGCGGGACAGAACAATGAGCAGTTCTTC	CASSLAGQNNEQFF
TRBD1	TRBV7-6	NA	TRBJ1-4	TGTGCCAGCAGCTTATTGAACAGGGGTGGCGGAAAACTGTTTTTT	CASSLLNRGGGKLFF
NA	TRBV5-4	NA	TRBJ2-7	TGTGCCAGCAGCCTGGGGACAACCTACGAGCAGTACTTC	CASSLGTTYEQYF
TRBD2	TRBV27	NA	TRBJ2-3	TGTGCCAGCAGTCGCGGGGTAGCGGGAGTTTATTCAGATACGCAGTATTTT	CASSRGVAGVYSDTQYF
TRBD1	TRBV6-5	NA	TRBJ1-1	TGTGCCAGCAGTCGGGACAGGGTGAACACTGAAGCTTTCTTT	CASSRDRVNTEAFF
TRBD2	TRBV6-9	NA	TRBJ2-3	TGTGCCAGTAGGGGGACTAGCGGGGGCAAAAGCACAGATACGCAGTATTTT	CASRGTSGGKSTDTQYF
TRBD1	TRBV27	few	TRBJ1-5	TGTGCCAGCGCGCAAGCCGGGACAGGGGCTAGTCAGCCCCAGCATTTT	CASAQAGTGASQPQHF